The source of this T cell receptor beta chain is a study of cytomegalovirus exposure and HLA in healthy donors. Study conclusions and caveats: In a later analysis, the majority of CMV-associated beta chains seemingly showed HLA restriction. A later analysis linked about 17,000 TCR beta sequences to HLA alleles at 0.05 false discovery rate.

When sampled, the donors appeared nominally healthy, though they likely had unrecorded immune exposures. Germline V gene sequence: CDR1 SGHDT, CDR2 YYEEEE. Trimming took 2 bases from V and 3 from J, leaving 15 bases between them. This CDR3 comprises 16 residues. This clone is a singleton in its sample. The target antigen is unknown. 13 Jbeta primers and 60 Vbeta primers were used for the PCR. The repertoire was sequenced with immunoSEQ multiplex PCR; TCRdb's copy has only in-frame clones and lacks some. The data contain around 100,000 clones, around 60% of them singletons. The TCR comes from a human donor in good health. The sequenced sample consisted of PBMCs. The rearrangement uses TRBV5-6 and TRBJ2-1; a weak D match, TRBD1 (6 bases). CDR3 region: CASSLLLDRYYNEQFF. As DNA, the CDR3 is TGTGCCAGCAGCTTACTACTTGACAGGTACTACAATGAGCAGTTCTTC.